This T cell receptor beta chain is from a study of beta chain features in type 1 diabetes. Regarding the study as a whole: TCRB CDR3 length was moderately but significantly reduced in all four CD4+ subsets of Type 1 diabetes patients. VDJ junctions sequenced from type 1 diabetes patients showed fewer insertions and more deletions.

Reverse transcribing all isolated RNA meant expressed TCRB transcripts were sequenced. Assay used: immunoSEQ multiplex PCR; TCRdb lists only in-frame clones, some missing. This sample has about 370,000 clones, with 8.5% to 10% found just once. Each sorted fraction was over 95% pure. This clone was seen a handful of times. Its antigen is unknown. CDR3 length equals 19 residues. The germline V gene has CDR1 MDHEN and CDR2 SYDVKM. J was trimmed by 9 bases and V by 6 bases; bases with no gene match: 21. The chain links TRBV28 to TRBJ2-1, with TRBD1 identical over 12 bases. This sequence was found in a man aged 25 to 40 with type 1 diabetes. Specimen: central memory CD4+ T cells from blood. The CDR3 sequence: CASSRRDRGRGTPSSEQFF. CDR3 nucleotides: TGTGCCAGCAGCCGCCGGGACAGGGGGCGTGGGACGCCGTCGAGTGAGCAGTTCTTC. Combining the CDR3 with reference TRBV28 and TRBJ2-1 gives the whole variable domain DVKVTQSSRYLVKRTGEKVFLECVQDMDHENMFWYRQDPGLGLRLIYFSYDVKMKEKGDIPEGYSVSREKKERFSLILESASTNQTSMYLCASSRRDRGRGTPSSEQFFGPGTRLTVL.